This T cell receptor (beta chain) originates from a study of blood T cell repertoires in COVID-19. Under the authors' procedure: Reference gene primer amplification gave nucleated cell count estimates. Method: immunoSEQ multiplex PCR; TCRdb's copy keeps in-frame clones and lacks some. The D gene and trimming were derived from the DNA, and the V and J assignments and clone size from that table. This repertoire shows roughly 220,000 clones, roughly four fifths found once; its top ten account for about 2.9%. Sequencing was carried out using peripheral blood. This receptor was obtained from a woman in her twenties or thirties who had recovered from COVID-19.

The DNA for the CDR3 is TGTGCCAGCAGTATGGGACTAGCGGGAGGGCAAGAGACCCAGTACTTC. Protein product: CASSMGLAGGQETQYF. The chain links TRBV28 to TRBJ2-5; 16 bases are shared with TRBD2. V lost 5 bases, J lost 2 bases, and 2 bases stayed unmatched. The CDR3 has 16 residues. Germline V gene data show CDR1 as MDHEN and CDR2 as SYDVKM.